A single T cell receptor (beta chain) is shown here with its context. Its specificity is not known. PCR primers comprised 60 Vbeta and 13 Jbeta primers. The repertoire was sequenced with immunoSEQ multiplex PCR; TCRdb's copy has only in-frame clones and lacks some. Here the sample spans 150,000 or so clones, around 75% being singletons. The J segment lost 8 bases and the V segment lost 3 bases, leaving 18 bases of the junction unmatched. Germline V gene lookup returns CDR1 SGHKS and CDR2 YYEKEE (reference sequence). CDR3 size: 18 residues. The sample is drawn from a study of cytomegalovirus exposure and HLA in healthy donors. Broader study findings: The study designated 150 or so TCR beta chains cytomegalovirus-associated. Immune exposure was documented only through CMV serostatus. Data from an earlier analysis indicated that most TCR beta V segments were productive either about 90% or about 30% of the time. In a later analysis, HLA-associated beta chains showed higher expansion and lower generation probabilities than comparable chains.

The TCR sequence derives from a man under 40 in good health and CMV-seronegative. This rearrangement joins TRBV5-5 to TRBJ1-3, with 9 nucleotides matching TRBD1. Sequenced: PBMCs. CDR3 sequence: CASSSVRFGTDRGDTIYF. The CDR3 DNA follows: TGTGCCAGCAGCTCCGTGAGGTTTGGAACGGACAGGGGTGACACCATATATTTT.